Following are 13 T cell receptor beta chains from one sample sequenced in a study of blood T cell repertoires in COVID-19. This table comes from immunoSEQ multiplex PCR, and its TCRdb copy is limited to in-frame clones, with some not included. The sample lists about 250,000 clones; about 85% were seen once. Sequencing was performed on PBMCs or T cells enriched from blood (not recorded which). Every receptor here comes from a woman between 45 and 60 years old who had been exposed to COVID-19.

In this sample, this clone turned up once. CDR3 coding DNA: TGTGCCAGCAGTCGGGACAGGGGAAATTCACCCCTCCACTTT. It yields the protein CASSRDRGNSPLHF. The chain links TRBV6-4 to TRBJ1-6; TRBD1 agrees at 10 bases. Germline V gene data show CDR1 as MRHNA and CDR2 as SNTAGT. V was pared by 5 bases and J by 7 bases, with 2 bases of the junction left unmatched. The length of the CDR3 is 14 residues.

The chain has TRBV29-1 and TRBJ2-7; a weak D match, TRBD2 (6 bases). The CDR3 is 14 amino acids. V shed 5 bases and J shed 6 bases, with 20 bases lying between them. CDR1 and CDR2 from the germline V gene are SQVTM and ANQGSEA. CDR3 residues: CSVQPYLLGGEQYF. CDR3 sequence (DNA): TGCAGCGTTCAACCGTACCTCCTCGGGGGCGAGCAGTACTTC.

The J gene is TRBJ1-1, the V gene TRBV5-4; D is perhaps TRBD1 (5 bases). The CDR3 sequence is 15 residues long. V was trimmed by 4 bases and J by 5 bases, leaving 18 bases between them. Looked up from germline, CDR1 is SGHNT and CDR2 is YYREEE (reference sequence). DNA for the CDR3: TGTGCCAGCAGCCCGGACGGGGGGGTGAGAACTGAAGCTTTCTTT. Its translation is CASSPDGGVRTEAFF.

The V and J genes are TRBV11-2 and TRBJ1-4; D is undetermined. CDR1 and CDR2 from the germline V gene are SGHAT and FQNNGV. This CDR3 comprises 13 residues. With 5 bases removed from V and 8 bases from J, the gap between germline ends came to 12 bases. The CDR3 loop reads CASSDSPPEKLFF. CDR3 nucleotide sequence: TGTGCCAGCAGCGACTCTCCCCCAGAAAAACTGTTTTTT.

The CDR3, as DNA: TGTGCCAGTAGTATTCCAGGATCCTACGAGCAGTACTTC. It is translated as CASSIPGSYEQYF. This chain connects TRBV19 to TRBJ2-7; no clear D gene. V was trimmed by 3 bases and J by 1 base, leaving 7 bases between them. CDR1 and CDR2 (germline): LNHDA, SQIVND (reference sequence). The CDR3 has 13 residues.

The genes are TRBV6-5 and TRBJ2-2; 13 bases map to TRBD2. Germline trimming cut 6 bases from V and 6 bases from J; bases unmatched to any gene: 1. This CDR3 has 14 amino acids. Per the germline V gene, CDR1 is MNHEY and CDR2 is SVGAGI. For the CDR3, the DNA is TGTGCCAGCAGGACTAGCGGGGGGCCCGGGGAGCTGTTTTTT. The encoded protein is CASRTSGGPGELFF.

CDR3 region: CTSSQRGGDLDYSYTF. The DNA for the CDR3 is TGCACCAGCAGCCAGAGAGGGGGGGACCTTGACTATAGCTACACCTTC. The rearrangement joins TRBV1 to TRBJ1-2. TRBV1 constitutes a pseudogene. The CDR3 runs to 16 residues.

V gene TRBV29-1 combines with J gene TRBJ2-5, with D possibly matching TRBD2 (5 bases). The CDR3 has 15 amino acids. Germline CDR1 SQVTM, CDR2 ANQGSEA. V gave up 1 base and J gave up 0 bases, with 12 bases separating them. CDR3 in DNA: TGCAGCGTTGAAGTTTTGCCGGGGTACCAAGAGACCCAGTACTTC. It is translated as CSVEVLPGYQETQYF.

CDR3 region: CASSSRRGPNQPQHF. The CDR3 DNA reads TGTGCCAGCAGCTCCCGGAGGGGGCCCAATCAGCCCCAGCATTTT. The genes are TRBV9 and TRBJ1-5; TRBD1 matches 7 bases. With V trimmed by 4 bases and J by 3 bases, 7 bases remained unmatched. Germline V lookup: CDR1 SGDLS, CDR2 YYNGEE. The CDR3 is 15 residues long.

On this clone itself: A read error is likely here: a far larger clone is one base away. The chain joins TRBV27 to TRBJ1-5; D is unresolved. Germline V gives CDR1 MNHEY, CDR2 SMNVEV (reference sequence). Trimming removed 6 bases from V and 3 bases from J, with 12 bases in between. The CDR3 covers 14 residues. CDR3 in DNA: TGTGCCAGCAGCCCGACGGGAGTCAATCAGCCCCAGCATTTT. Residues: CASSPTGVNQPQHF.

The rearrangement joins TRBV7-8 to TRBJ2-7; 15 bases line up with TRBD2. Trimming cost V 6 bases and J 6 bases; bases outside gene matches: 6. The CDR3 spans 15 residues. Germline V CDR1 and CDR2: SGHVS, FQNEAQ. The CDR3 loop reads CASRTTGLAGGEQYF. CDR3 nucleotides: TGTGCCAGCAGAACTACGGGACTAGCGGGGGGCGAGCAGTACTTC.

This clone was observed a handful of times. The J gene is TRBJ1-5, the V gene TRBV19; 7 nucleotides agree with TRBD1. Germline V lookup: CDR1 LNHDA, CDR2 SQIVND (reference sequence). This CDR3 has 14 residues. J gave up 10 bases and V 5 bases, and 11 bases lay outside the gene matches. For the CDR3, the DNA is TGTGCCAGTAGTTCGCGACAGGGACCGTTTCCCCAGCATTTT. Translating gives CASSSRQGPFPQHF.

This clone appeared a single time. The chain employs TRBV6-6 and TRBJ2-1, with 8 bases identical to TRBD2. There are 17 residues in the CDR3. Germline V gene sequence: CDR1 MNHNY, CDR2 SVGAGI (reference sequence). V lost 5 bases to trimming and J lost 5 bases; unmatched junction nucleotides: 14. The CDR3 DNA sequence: TGTGCCAGCAGTCCTAGAGGTTGGCGGGGGGACCACAATGAGCAGTTCTTC. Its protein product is CASSPRGWRGDHNEQFF.